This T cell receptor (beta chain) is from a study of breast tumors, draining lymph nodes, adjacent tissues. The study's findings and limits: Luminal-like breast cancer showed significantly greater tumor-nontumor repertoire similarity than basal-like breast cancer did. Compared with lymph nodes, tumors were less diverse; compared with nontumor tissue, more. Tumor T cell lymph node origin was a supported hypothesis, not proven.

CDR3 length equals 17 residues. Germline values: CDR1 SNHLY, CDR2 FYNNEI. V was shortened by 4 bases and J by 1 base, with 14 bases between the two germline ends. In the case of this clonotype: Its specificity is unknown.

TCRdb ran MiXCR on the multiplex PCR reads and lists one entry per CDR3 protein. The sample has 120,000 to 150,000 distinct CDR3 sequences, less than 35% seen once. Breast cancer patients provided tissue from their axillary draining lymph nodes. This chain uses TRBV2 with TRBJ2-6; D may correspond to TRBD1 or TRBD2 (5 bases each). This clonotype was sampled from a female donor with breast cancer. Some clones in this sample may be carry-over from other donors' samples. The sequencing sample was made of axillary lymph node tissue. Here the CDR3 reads CASSAGALSSGANVLTF. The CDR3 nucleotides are TGTGCCAGCAGTGCCGGGGCTCTGTCTTCTGGGGCCAACGTCCTGACTTTC.